One and the same sample provided the 14 T cell receptor beta chains below, sequenced in a study of T cell clonality in common variable immunodeficiency. Study observations and caveats: Reportedly, TCR beta sequences from common variable immunodeficiency showed fewer deletions and N-nucleotide insertions.

The antigens these receptors bind are not known. Sequencing was performed with immunoSEQ multiplex PCR; in TCRdb, only in-frame clones are kept and a portion is missing. This sample has about 26,000 clones, each found more than once. Sequencing used peripheral blood mononuclear cells. Receptors originate from a human donor with common variable immunodeficiency.

This clone was observed a handful of times. The read terminates 3 residues before the CDR3 end, so the remaining end is supplied by the germline J gene. The chain recombines TRBV11-2 with TRBJ1-2; D is unclear. The CDR3 totals 14 residues. Trimming took off 5 bases at V and 6 bases at J, with 16 bases between the two ends. From germline, CDR1 is SGHAT and CDR2 FQNNGV. The CDR3 sequence: CASSNWASQDGYTF. Incomplete CDR3 DNA: TGTGCCAGCAGCAATTGGGCCTCCCAAGATGGC.

This clone was found many times. The read halts 3 residues ahead of the CDR3 end, with the missing end drawn from the germline J gene. This sequence joins TRBV23-1 and TRBJ2-7, with TRBD2 identical over 7 bases. TRBV23-1 qualifies as an ORF whose function is uncertain. The CDR3 runs to 16 residues. Trimming took 2 bases from V and 1 from J; bases not matched to a gene: 8. The CDR3 bases that were read are TGCGCCAGCAGTCAAAGTAGGTCGCGGGGGTCCTACGAG. This encodes CASSQSRSRGSYE. The whole CDR3 protein is CASSQSRSRGSYEQYF.

In its sample, this clone was seen many times. The read stops 3 residues short of the end of the CDR3; the missing end is completed from the germline J gene. V usage is TRBV14 and J usage is TRBJ2-1, with 9 bases fitting TRBD2. The CDR3 consists of 17 residues. Trimming at V came to 5 bases and at J to 8 bases, leaving 16 bases not matched to a gene. CDR1 and CDR2 from the germline V gene are SGHDN and FVKESK. Incomplete CDR3 DNA: TGTGCCAGCAGCTCTACCCGACTAGCGGCCTTTGGGGATGAG. It yields the protein CASSSTRLAAFGDE. The entire CDR3 protein reads CASSSTRLAAFGDEQFF.

This clone was observed a handful of times. The read stops 3 residues short of the end of the CDR3; the missing end is completed from the germline J gene. J is TRBJ1-2 and V is TRBV7-8; 7 bases align to TRBD1. Germline V gives CDR1 SGHVS, CDR2 FQNEAQ. CDR3 length: 11 residues. This CDR3 reads CASSSQGRYTF. CDR3 DNA (partial): TGTGCCAGCAGCTCACAGGGGAGG.

The table lists this clone with many counts. The observed sequence ends 3 residues before the CDR3 terminus, with the missing tail filled in from the germline J gene. The chain employs TRBV20-1 and TRBJ2-2, with no clear D. Trimming removed 3 bases from V and 1 base from J, with 3 bases in between. Germline loops: CDR1 DFQATT, CDR2 SNEGSKA (reference sequence). The CDR3 has 12 amino acids. The CDR3 bases that were read are TGCAGTGCTAGCGGGAACACCGGGGAG. It yields the protein CSASGNTGE. From start to end, the CDR3 is CSASGNTGELFF.

The table lists this clone with many counts. The read gets to within 3 residues of the CDR3 end, and the germline J gene fills in the rest. The rearrangement links TRBV5-4 to TRBJ1-2, with D tentatively TRBD1 (5 bases). Germline assignment: CDR1 SGHNT and CDR2 YYREEE (reference sequence). V was pared by 0 bases and J by 4 bases, with 13 bases between. CDR3 length: 15 residues. CDR3 bases read: TGTGCCAGCAGCTTGGGGCGGGGGTCCCTCTATGGC. Its translation: CASSLGRGSLYG. The complete CDR3 protein is CASSLGRGSLYGYTF.

This clone showed up many times. The CDR3 end is not reached by the read, which stops 3 residues before it; the germline J gene fills it in. The same CDR3 is also encoded by other DNA sequences in this sample. This chain connects TRBV18 to TRBJ2-1; D uncertain. The CDR3 length is 14 residues. From germline, CDR1 is KGHSH and CDR2 LQKENI. V shed 3 bases and J shed 0 bases, with 6 bases lying between them. The DNA read from the CDR3 is TGTGCCAGCTCACCCCTCAGCTCCTACAATGAG. Amino acids: CASSPLSSYNE. The whole CDR3 protein reads CASSPLSSYNEQFF. Complete variable domain (other parts from reference TRBV18 and TRBJ2-1): NAGVMQNPRHLVRRRGQEARLRCSPMKGHSHVYWYRQLPEEGLKFMVYLQKENIIDESGMPKERFSAEFPKEGPSILRIQQVVRGDSAAYFCASSPLSSYNEQFFGPGTRLTVL.

This clone was detected only a few times. The read halts 3 residues ahead of the CDR3 end, with the missing end drawn from the germline J gene. The chain has TRBV19 and TRBJ2-7, with D perhaps TRBD1 (8 bases). There are 13 residues in the CDR3. From germline, CDR1 is LNHDA and CDR2 SQIVND (reference sequence). Deletions cut 3 bases from V and 6 bases from J, with 12 bases between. The sequenced CDR3 bases are TGTGCCAGTAGTATGACAGGGGAGGGCGAG. Translation gives CASSMTGEGE. The entire CDR3 protein reads CASSMTGEGEQYF.

This clone was observed at least ten times. The read comes to an end 3 residues before the CDR3 does, leaving the germline J gene to fill in the end. This sequence joins TRBV10-1 and TRBJ2-3; 8 bases fit TRBD2. The CDR3 runs 18 residues. Trimming cost V 0 bases and J 1 base; bases outside gene matches: 9. The germline CDR1 and CDR2 sequences are WNHNN and SYGVQD (reference sequence). CDR3 sequence: CASSESKLRGGGTDTQYF. The sequenced part of the CDR3 DNA is TGCGCCAGCAGTGAGTCGAAGCTCCGGGGGGGAGGCACAGATACG.

This chain's CDR3 is CAWRGTANTGELFF. The CDR3 bases that were read are TGTGCCTGGAGGGGGACAGCGAACACCGGGGAG. The chain has TRBV30 and TRBJ2-2; 7 positions match TRBD1. The read terminates 3 residues before the CDR3 end, so the remaining end is supplied by the germline J gene. Germline V gene sequence: CDR1 GTSNPN, CDR2 SVGIG (reference sequence). V shed 3 bases, J shed 0 bases, and the junction held 1 base outside the gene matches. This CDR3 spans 14 amino acids.

On this clone: The sequence runs out 3 residues before the end of the CDR3; the remainder is reconstructed from the germline J gene. The V call is TRBV11-2, the J call TRBJ2-5; perhaps TRBD2 as D (5 bases). The ends were cut back, 1 base at V and 5 bases at J, with 11 bases in the middle. The CDR3 runs to 14 residues. The germline CDR1 and CDR2 sequences are SGHAT and FQNNGV. CDR3 in amino acids: CASSLAGISETQYF. The CDR3 bases that were read are TGTGCCAGCAGCTTAGCGGGGATTTCGGAGACC.

This clone was observed many times. The sequence runs out 3 residues before the end of the CDR3; the remainder is reconstructed from the germline J gene. The chain combines TRBV5-6 with TRBJ1-2, with unresolved D. V was trimmed by 4 bases and J by 6 bases, leaving 13 bases between them. The germline gives CDR1 SGHDT, CDR2 YYEEEE. The CDR3 sequence is 13 residues long. The DNA read from the CDR3 is TGTGCCAGCAGCATAAGGGTTTTGGATGGC. It yields the protein CASSIRVLDG. The complete CDR3 sequence is CASSIRVLDGYTF.

Notes on this clone: The CDR3 end lies 3 residues beyond the end of the read and is filled in from the germline J gene. This chain connects TRBV11-2 to TRBJ2-2; the D gene is possibly TRBD2 (5 bases). The CDR3 runs 15 residues. Germline V gene data show CDR1 as SGHAT and CDR2 as FQNNGV. V gave up 5 bases and J gave up 4 bases, with 14 bases separating them. CDR3 loop: CASSGRRAGTGELFF. The covered CDR3 bases are TGTGCCAGCAGCGGACGAAGGGCGGGCACCGGGGAG.

This clone came up many times. From the germline J gene comes the end of the CDR3, since the read stops 3 residues before it. This sequence joins TRBV11-3 and TRBJ1-1; 11 bases line up with TRBD1. The CDR3 sequence is 15 residues long. Trimming at V came to 3 bases and at J to 5 bases, leaving 5 bases not matched to a gene. Per germline, CDR1 SGHNT and CDR2 YENEEA. This chain's CDR3 is CASSFSGQGGTEAFF. CDR3 DNA (partial): TGTGCCAGCAGCTTCTCGGGACAGGGGGGGACTGAA.